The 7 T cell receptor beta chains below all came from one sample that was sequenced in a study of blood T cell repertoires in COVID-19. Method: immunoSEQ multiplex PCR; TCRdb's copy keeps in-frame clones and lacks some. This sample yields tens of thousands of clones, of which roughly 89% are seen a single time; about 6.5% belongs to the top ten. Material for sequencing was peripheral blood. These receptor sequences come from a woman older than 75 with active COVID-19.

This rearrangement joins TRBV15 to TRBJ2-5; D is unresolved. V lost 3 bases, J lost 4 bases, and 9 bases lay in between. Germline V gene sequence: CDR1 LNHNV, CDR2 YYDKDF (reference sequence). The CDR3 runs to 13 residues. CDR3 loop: CATSSLAGETQYF. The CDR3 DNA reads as TGTGCCACCAGCAGCTTGGCAGGAGAGACCCAGTACTTC. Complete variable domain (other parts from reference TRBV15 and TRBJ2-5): DAMVIQNPRYQVTQFGKPVTLSCSQTLNHNVMYWYQQKSSQAPKLLFHYYDKDFNNEADTPDNFQSRRPNTSFCFLDIRSPGLGDTAMYLCATSSLAGETQYFGPGTRLLVL.

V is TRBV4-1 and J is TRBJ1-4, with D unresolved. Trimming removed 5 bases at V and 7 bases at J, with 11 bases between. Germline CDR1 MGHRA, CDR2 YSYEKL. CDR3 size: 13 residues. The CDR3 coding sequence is TGCGCCAGCAGCTTGAGCCACGGTGAAAAACTGTTTTTT. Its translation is CASSLSHGEKLFF.

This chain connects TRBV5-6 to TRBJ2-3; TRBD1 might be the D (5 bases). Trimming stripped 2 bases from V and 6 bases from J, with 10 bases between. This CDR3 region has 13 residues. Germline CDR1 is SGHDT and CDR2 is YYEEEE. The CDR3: CASSFQGLDTQYF. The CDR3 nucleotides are TGTGCCAGCAGCTTCCAGGGCCTGGATACGCAGTATTTT.

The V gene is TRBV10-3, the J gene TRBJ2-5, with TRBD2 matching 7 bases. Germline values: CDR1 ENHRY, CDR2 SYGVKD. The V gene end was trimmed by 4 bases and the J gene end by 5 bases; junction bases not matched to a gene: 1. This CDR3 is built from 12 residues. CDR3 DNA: TGTGCCATCAGTGGGCGGGGGGAGACCCAGTACTTC. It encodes CAISGRGETQYF.

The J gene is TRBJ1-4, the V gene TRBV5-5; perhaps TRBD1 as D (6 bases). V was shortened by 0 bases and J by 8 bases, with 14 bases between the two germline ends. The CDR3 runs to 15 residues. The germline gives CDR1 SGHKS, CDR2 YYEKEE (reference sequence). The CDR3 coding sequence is TGTGCCAGCAGCTTGGGGGGGCCTACCGGGGAAAAACTGTTTTTT. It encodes CASSLGGPTGEKLFF.

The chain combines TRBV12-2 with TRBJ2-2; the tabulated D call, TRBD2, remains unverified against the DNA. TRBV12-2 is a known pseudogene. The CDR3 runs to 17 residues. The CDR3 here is CASRSTSGGPNTGELFF. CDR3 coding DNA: TGTGCAAGTCGCTCGACTAGCGGGGGCCCCAACACCGGGGAGCTGTTTTTT.

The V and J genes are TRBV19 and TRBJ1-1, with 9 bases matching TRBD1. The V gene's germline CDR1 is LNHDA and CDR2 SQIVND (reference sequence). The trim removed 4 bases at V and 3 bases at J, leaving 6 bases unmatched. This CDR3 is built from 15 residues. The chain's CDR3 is CASSTTGGRDTEAFF. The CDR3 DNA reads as TGTGCCAGTAGTACGACAGGGGGGAGGGACACTGAAGCTTTCTTT.